The T cell receptor (beta chain) described here comes from a study of radiotherapy plus CTLA-4 blockade in lung cancer. The protocol was immunoSEQ multiplex PCR, while the TCRdb copy is restricted to in-frame clones and leaves out a portion. The sample yields over 100,000 clones, about 80% seen once. Germline CDR1 is MNHEY and CDR2 is SMNVEV (reference sequence). This CDR3 is built from 14 residues. The V end lost 0 bases, the J end lost 2 bases, and 8 bases lay between the germline ends. This clone was observed at least ten times. Other DNA sequences in this sample translate to the same CDR3. This TCR was sampled from a human donor with non-small cell lung cancer that progressed on radiotherapy plus ipilimumab. Some clones in this sample may be carry-over from other donors' samples. The source material was peripheral blood, sampled from a patient treated with radiotherapy plus ipilimumab. J is TRBJ2-7 and V is TRBV27; no firm D call. The DNA for the CDR3 is TGTGCCAGCAGTTTATCAGAGCTTACCTACGAGCAGTACTTC. This translates into CASSLSELTYEQYF.